This T cell receptor beta chain derives from a study of T cells after yellow fever vaccination. About the research overall: When fractions had low cell numbers, they were prepared with SMART-Seq v4 Ultra Low Input.

Trimming cost V 3 bases and J 8 bases; bases outside gene matches: 18. Germline-derived CDR1 and CDR2 are WNHNN and SYGVQD (reference sequence). The CDR3 length is 18 residues. Using its own MiXCR run on the 5' RACE reads, TCRdb lists one record per CDR3 protein. The data hold 35,000 to 55,000 distinct CDR3 sequences, with under 8% observed a single time. This clonotype was counted many times. The chain couples TRBV10-1 to TRBJ2-1; 8 bases line up with TRBD2. The receptor was isolated from a man aged 25-45 years who received the YFV17D yellow fever vaccine. This sample comprised CD8+ T cells not binding an NS4B(214-222) dextramer, sorted from PBMCs, obtained 45 days after the yellow fever booster vaccination. Here the CDR3 reads CASSDGSSSGRPEDEQFF. CDR3 nucleotides: TGCGCCAGCAGTGATGGTAGCTCCAGCGGGAGACCGGAGGATGAGCAGTTCTTC.